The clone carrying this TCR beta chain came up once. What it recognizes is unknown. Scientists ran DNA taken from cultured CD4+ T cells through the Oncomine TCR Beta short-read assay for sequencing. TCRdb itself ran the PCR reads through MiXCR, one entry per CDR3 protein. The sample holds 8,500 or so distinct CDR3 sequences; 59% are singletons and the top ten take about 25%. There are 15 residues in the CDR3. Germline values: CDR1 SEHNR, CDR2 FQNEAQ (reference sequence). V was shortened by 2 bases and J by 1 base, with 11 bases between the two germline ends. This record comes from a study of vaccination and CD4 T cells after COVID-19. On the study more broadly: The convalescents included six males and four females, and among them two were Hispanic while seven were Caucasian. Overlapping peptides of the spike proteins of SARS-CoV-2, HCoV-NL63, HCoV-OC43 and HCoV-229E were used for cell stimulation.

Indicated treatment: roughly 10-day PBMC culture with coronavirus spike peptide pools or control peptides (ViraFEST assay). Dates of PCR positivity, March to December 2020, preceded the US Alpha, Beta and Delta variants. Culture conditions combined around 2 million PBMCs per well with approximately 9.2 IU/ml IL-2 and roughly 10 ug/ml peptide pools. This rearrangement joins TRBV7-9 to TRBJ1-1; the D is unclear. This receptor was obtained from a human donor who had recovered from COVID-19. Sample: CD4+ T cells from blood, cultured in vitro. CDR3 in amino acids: CASSLMGISNTEAFF. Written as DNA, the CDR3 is TGTGCCAGCAGCTTAATGGGGATATCGAACACTGAAGCTTTCTTT.